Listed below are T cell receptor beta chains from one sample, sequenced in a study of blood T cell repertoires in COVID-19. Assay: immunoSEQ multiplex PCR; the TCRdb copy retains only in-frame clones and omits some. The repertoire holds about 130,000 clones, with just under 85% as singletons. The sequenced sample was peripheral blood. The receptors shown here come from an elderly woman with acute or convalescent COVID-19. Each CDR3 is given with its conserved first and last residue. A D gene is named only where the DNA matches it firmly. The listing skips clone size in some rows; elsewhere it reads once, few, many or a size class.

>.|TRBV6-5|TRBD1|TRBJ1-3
TGTGCCTCCCAACAAGCAGGGGGATTTGGAAACACCATATATTTT
CASQQAGGFGNTIYF
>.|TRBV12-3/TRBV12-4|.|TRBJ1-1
TGTGCCAGCGGGCGACAGAGGAACACTGAAGCTTTCTTT
CASGRQRNTEAFF
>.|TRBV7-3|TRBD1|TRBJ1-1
TGTGCCAGCAGTGGGACAGGTCTGGGCACTGAAGCTTTCTTT
CASSGTGLGTEAFF
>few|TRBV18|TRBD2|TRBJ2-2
TGTGCCAGCTCACCACCGGCGGGGGGAGAAAACACCGGGGAGCTGTTTTTT
CASSPPAGGENTGELFF
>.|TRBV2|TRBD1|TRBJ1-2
TGTGCCAGCAGGGTATCCGGGGGACAGGGCGATGGCTACACCTTC
CASRVSGGQGDGYTF
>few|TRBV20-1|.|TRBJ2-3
TGCAGTGCTAGTTTAGATTTCGGACAAGATACGCAGTATTTT
CSASLDFGQDTQYF
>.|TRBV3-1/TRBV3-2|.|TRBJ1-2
TGTGCCAGCAGTCAACCGACAAGAGAAGGCTACACCTTC
CASSQPTREGYTF
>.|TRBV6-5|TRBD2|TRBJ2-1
TGTGCCAGCAGTTTGGGACTAGCGGGGGTCGATGAGCAGTTCTTC
CASSLGLAGVDEQFF
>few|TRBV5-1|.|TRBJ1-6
TGCGCCAGCAGCTTGGCCGGCGGGGCCGGTTCACCCCTCCACTTT
CASSLAGGAGSPLHF
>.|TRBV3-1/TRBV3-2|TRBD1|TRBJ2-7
TGTGCCAGCAGTCGGGGACAGATCTCCTACGAGCAGTACTTC
CASSRGQISYEQYF
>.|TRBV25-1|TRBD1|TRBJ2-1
TGTGCCAGCAGTGAACCCTGGCGGGACAGGGTCTATGAGCAGTTCTTC
CASSEPWRDRVYEQFF
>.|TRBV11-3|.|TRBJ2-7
TGCGCCAGCAGCTTAGGGGCGGGCTACGAGCAGTACTTC
CASSLGAGYEQYF
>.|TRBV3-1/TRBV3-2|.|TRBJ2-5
TGTGCCAGCAGCGGGGAGGGGGTTGAGACCCAGTACTTC
CASSGEGVETQYF
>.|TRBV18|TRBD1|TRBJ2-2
TGTGCCAGCTCACCACGGACAGGGGCGAACACCGGGGAGCTGTTTTTT
CASSPRTGANTGELFF
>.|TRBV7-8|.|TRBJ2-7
TGTGCCAGCAGCGAAGACAGGTCCTACGAGCAGTACTTC
CASSEDRSYEQYF
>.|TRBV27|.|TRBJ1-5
TGTGCCAGCATCCATTCAGGGGTCAATCAGCCCCAGCATTTT
CASIHSGVNQPQHF
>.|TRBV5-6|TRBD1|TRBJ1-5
TGTGCCAGCAGCCGGACAGGGACAGGGGTCAGCAATCAGCCCCAGCATTTT
CASSRTGTGVSNQPQHF
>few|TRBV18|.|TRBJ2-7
TGTGCCAGCTCACCAAAGGGGTACGAGCAGTACTTC
CASSPKGYEQYF
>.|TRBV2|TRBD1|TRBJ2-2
TGTGCCAGCAGAGGGACAGGGAGTGCATTTGTATTCGGGGAGCTGTTTTTT
CASRGTGSAFVFGELFF
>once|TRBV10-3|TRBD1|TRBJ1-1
TGTGCCATCAGGGAAGGACAGGGTCGGACTGAAGCTTTCTTT
CAIREGQGRTEAFF
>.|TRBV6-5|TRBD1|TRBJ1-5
TGTGCCAGCAGCCGGGACAGGGAGAATCAGCCCCAGCATTTT
CASSRDRENQPQHF
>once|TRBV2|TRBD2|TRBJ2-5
TGTGCCAGCACCCGGTCCCGTCTAGCGGGGGGCCAAGAGACCCAGTACTTC
CASTRSRLAGGQETQYF
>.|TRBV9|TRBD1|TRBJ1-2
TGTGCCAGCAGCCCAATTCTGGGACAGGGCGACTATGGCTACACCTTC
CASSPILGQGDYGYTF
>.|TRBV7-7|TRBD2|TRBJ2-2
TGTGCCAGCAGCTTAGCCTTCGGTCGGGGGGGCCGCAACACCGGGGAGCTGTTTTTT
CASSLAFGRGGRNTGELFF
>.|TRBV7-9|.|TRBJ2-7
TGTGCCAGCAGCCCCGAGGGCTACGAGCAGTACTTC
CASSPEGYEQYF
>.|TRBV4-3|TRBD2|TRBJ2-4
TGCGCCAGCAGCCAAAATCCTAGGGGAGCGGGGTACATTCAGTACTTC
CASSQNPRGAGYIQYF
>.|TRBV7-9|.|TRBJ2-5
TGTGCCAGCAGCTTTCAGGCAGGGGTAAAGACCCAGTACTTC
CASSFQAGVKTQYF
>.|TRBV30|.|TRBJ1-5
TGTGCCTGGAGTGTAGGCAGGGCTATTCAGCCCCAGCATTTT
CAWSVGRAIQPQHF
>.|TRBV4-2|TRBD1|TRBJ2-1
TGTGCCAGCAGCCAAGCTAAGGGACAGGGGTACAATGAGCAGTTCTTC
CASSQAKGQGYNEQFF
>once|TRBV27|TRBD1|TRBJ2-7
TGTGCCAGCAGTCAATCTGACAGGGGGCTCTACGAGCAGTACTTC
CASSQSDRGLYEQYF
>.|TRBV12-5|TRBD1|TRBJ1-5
TGTGCTAGTGGTTTAAGACAGGGGGCCAATCAGCCCCAGCATTTT
CASGLRQGANQPQHF
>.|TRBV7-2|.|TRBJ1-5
TGTGCCAGCAGCTTGCGGTCCCAGGGCACCCAGCCCCAGCATTTT
CASSLRSQGTQPQHF
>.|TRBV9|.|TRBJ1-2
TGTGCCAGCAGCGTAGAACAGGGCGCCTATGGCTACACCTTC
CASSVEQGAYGYTF
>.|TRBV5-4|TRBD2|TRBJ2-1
TGTGCCAGCAGCTCAGGACTAGCGGACTACAATGAGCAGTTCTTC
CASSSGLADYNEQFF
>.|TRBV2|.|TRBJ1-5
TGTGCCAGCGGGGGCGAGGGCAATCAGCCCCAGCATTTT
CASGGEGNQPQHF
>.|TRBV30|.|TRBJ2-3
TGTGCCTGGAGTAAAAGAACGGAGGGGACGCAGTATTTT
CAWSKRTEGTQYF
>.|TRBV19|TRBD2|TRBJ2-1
TGTGCCAGTAGTATAGCCCCCGGCAGTTGGGGGGGTAATGAGCAGTTCTTC
CASSIAPGSWGGNEQFF
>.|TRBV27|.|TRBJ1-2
TGTGCCAGCAGTTTTGGGACACGCGAATGGTATGGCTACACCTTC
CASSFGTREWYGYTF
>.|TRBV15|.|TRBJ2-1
TGTGCCACCGCAACGCGGCCGAGCTCCTACAATGAGCAGTTCTTC
CATATRPSSYNEQFF
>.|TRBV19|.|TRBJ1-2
TGTGCCAGTAGGACAGAGTTGCATGGCTACACCTTC
CASRTELHGYTF
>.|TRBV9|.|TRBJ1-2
TGTGCCAGCAGCGGAGACGGGGGCTATGGCTACACCTTC
CASSGDGGYGYTF
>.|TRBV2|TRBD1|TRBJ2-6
TGTGCCAGCAGGACGGACAGGGGGCGAGGGTCTGGGGCCAACGTCCTGACTTTC
CASRTDRGRGSGANVLTF
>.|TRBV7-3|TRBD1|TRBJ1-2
TGTGCCAGCAGCTACACAGGGGGCGCCTACTATGGCTACACCTTC
CASSYTGGAYYGYTF
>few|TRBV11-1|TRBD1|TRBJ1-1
TGTGCCAGCAGCTTAACAGGGGATGGCACTGAAGCTTTCTTT
CASSLTGDGTEAFF
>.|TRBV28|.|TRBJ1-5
TGTGCCAGCGGGCAGTATAGCAATCAGCCCCAGCATTTT
CASGQYSNQPQHF
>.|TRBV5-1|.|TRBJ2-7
TGCGCCAGCAGCTTGGACACAGACTCCTACGAGCAGTACTTC
CASSLDTDSYEQYF
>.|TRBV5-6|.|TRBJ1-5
TGTGCCAGCAGCTCGGGGGGTGGCAATCAGCCCCAGCATTTT
CASSSGGGNQPQHF
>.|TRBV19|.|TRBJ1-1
TGTGCCAGTAGAAGACCTTCACAGGGCCTGAACACTGAAGCTTTCTTT
CASRRPSQGLNTEAFF
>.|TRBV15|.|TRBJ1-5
TGTGCCACCAGCAGAAGGACAGCGGTCTTCAATCAGCCCCAGCATTTT
CATSRRTAVFNQPQHF
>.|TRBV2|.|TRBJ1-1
TGTGCCAGCGAGGTGGGGGGGAACACTGAAGCTTTCTTT
CASEVGGNTEAFF
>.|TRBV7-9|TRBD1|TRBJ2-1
TGTGCCCTCAGGGACAGGGGAAATGAGCAGTTCTTC
CALRDRGNEQFF
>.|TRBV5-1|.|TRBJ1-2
TGCGCCAGCAGCCCCCCGGTCCCTAACTATGGCTACACCTTC
CASSPPVPNYGYTF
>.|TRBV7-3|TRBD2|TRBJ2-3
TGTGCCAGCAGCCTCAGACTAGCGGGACCCACAGATACGCAGTATTTT
CASSLRLAGPTDTQYF
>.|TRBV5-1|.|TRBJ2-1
TGCGCCAGCAATAGCGTGACTAACAATGAGCAGTTCTTC
CASNSVTNNEQFF
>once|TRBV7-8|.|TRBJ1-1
TGTGCCAGCAGCTTAGCCACCCGGGCTTTCTTT
CASSLATRAFF
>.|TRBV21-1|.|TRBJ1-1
TGTGCCAGCAGGACACGGGCTTTCTTT
CASRTRAFF
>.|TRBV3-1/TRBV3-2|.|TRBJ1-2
TGTGCCAGCAGCCATGCTCTCGGCGTACAGGGAAGGTATGGCTACACCTTC
CASSHALGVQGRYGYTF
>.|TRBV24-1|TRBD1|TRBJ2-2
TGTGCCACCAGTGACTCTAGGACAGGGGGGGACACCGGGGAGCTGTTTTTT
CATSDSRTGGDTGELFF
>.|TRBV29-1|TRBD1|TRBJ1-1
TGCAGCGAAAGAACAGGGGGGACTGAAGCTTTCTTT
CSERTGGTEAFF
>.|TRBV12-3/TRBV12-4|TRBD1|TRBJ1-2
TGTGCCAGCAGCACCGGGACAGTCAATGGCTACACCTTC
CASSTGTVNGYTF